The clone carrying this T cell receptor beta chain was observed a few times. Its specificity is unknown. The CDR3 has 13 amino acids. Trimming shortened V by 5 bases and J by 8 bases, and 16 bases separated the two germline ends. CDR1 and CDR2 (germline): SGHTA, FQGTGA. Every donor gave ten milliliters of peripheral blood. The data were taken from a study of blood T cells in healthy people across ages. The study's findings and limits: Roughly linear declines in TCR beta diversity per million T cells occurred with age.

The second PCR ran 7 to 11 cycles with a sample-barcoded 5' primer and J-beta primers. TCRdb reprocessed the 5' RACE reads with MiXCR, giving one entry per CDR3 protein. Among under 1,000,000 distinct CDR3 sequences, about 46% were seen once, and the ten largest hold roughly 18%. V and J are TRBV7-3 and TRBJ2-7; D is ambiguous. Sequenced: blood. The TCR comes from an elderly man in good health. CDR3 amino acids: CASSPEPGRQQYF. In DNA, the CDR3 is TGTGCCAGCAGCCCGGAACCCGGCAGACAGCAGTACTTC.